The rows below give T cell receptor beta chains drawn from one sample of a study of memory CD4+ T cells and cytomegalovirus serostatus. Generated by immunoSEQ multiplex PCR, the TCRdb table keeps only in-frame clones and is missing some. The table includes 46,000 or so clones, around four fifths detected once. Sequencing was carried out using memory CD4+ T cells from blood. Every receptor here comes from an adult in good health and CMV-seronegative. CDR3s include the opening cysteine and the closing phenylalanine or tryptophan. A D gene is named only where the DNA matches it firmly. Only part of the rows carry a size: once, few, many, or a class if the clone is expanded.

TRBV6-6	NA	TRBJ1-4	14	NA	CASSYEVGVEKLFF	TGTGCCAGCAGTTACGAGGTTGGGGTTGAAAAACTGTTTTTT
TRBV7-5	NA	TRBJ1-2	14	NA	CVRRVCRGHKGYTF	TGTGTCAGAAGAGTCTGCAGGGGGCATAAAGGCTACACCTTC
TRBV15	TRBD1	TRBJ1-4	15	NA	CATQGMGQGTEKLFF	TGTGCCACCCAAGGGATGGGACAGGGTACTGAAAAACTGTTTTTT
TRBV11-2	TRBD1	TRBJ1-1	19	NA	CASSSGQQGVIDMNTEAFF	TGTGCCAGCAGCTCGGGCCAACAGGGGGTAATTGACATGAACACTGAAGCTTTCTTT
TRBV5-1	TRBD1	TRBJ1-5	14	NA	CASSFDRGRGPQHF	TGCGCCAGCAGCTTTGACAGGGGGCGAGGGCCCCAGCATTTT
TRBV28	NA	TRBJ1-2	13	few	CASSLLISAGYTF	TGTGCCAGCAGTCTCCTGATCTCGGCGGGCTACACCTTC
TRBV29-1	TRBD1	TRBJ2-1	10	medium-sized	CSAYRGAQFF	TGCAGCGCTTACAGGGGGGCGCAGTTCTTC
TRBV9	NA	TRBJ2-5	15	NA	CASSGVGSRRETQYF	TGTGCCAGCAGTGGGGTGGGCTCCCGGAGGGAGACCCAGTACTTC
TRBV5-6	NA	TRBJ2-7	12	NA	CASSLRDSKQYF	TGTGCCAGCAGCCTACGGGACTCCAAGCAGTACTTC
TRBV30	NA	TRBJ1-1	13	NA	CAWSRRASTEAFF	TGTGCCTGGAGTCGCAGGGCGTCCACTGAAGCTTTCTTT
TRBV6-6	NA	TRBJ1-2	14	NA	CASSLGQRNYGYTF	TGTGCCAGCAGTTTGGGGCAGAGGAACTATGGCTACACCTTC
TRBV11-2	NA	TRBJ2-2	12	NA	CASSLSTGELFF	TGTGCCAGCAGCTTAAGCACCGGGGAGCTGTTTTTT
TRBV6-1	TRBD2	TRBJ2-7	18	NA	CASSENQLAGGRSGEQYF	TGTGCCAGCAGTGAAAACCAACTAGCGGGGGGGCGCAGTGGCGAGCAGTACTTC
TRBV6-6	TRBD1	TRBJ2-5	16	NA	CASSERDRGLEETQYF	TGTGCCAGCAGCGAAAGGGACAGGGGATTAGAAGAGACCCAGTACTTC
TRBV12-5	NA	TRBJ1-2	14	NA	CASGLVHEVYGYTF	TGTGCTAGTGGTTTGGTACACGAGGTCTATGGCTACACCTTC
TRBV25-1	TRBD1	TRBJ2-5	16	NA	CASLGPWTGGYETQYF	TGTGCCAGCCTAGGACCGTGGACAGGGGGCTATGAGACCCAGTACTTC
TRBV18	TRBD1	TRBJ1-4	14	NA	CASSQDRTNEKLFF	TGTGCCAGCTCTCAGGACAGGACTAATGAAAAACTGTTTTTT
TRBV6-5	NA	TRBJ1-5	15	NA	CASSWGRLSNQPQHF	TGTGCCAGCAGTTGGGGGCGTCTCAGCAATCAGCCCCAGCATTTT
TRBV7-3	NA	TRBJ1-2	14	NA	CASSQQGGDRPKTF	TGTGCCAGCAGCCAACAAGGGGGGGATAGACCAAAAACCTTC
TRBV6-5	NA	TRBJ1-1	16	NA	CASSYGTAQLNTEAFF	TGTGCCAGCAGTTACGGCACAGCCCAATTGAACACTGAAGCTTTCTTT
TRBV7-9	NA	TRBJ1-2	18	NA	CASSPLGAGRGFNYGYTF	TGTGCCAGCAGCCCCCTGGGGGCAGGGAGGGGATTCAACTATGGCTACACCTTC
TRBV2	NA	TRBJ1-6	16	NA	CASSAQGGRSNSPLHF	TGTGCCAGCAGTGCCCAGGGCGGGAGGTCTAATTCACCCCTCCACTTT
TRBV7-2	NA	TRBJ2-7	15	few	CASSFGPGRNYEQYF	TGTGCCAGCAGCTTTGGACCAGGCCGCAACTACGAGCAGTACTTC
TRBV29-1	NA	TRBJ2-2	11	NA	CSGGAAGELFF	TGCAGCGGAGGGGCGGCCGGGGAGCTGTTTTTT
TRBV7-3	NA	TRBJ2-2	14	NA	CASSFTGGTGELFF	TGTGCCAGCAGCTTTACTGGTGGTACCGGGGAGCTGTTTTTT
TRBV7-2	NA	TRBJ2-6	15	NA	CASSLSGMGANVLTF	TGTGCCAGCAGCTTATCCGGTATGGGGGCCAACGTCCTGACTTTC
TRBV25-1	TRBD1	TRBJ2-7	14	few	CASSWTGRSYEQYF	TGTGCCAGCAGTTGGACAGGTCGTTCGTACGAGCAGTACTTC
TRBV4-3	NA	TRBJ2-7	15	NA	CASSQDSAGQYEQYF	TGCGCCAGCAGCCAAGATAGTGCAGGGCAGTACGAGCAGTACTTC
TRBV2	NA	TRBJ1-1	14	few	CASRARVGNTEAFF	TGTGCCAGCAGGGCGAGGGTTGGGAACACTGAAGCTTTCTTT
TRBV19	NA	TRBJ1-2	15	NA	CASSMTGPTNYGYTF	TGTGCCAGTAGTATGACAGGCCCGACTAACTATGGCTACACCTTC
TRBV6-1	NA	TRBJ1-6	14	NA	CASSQGPNNSPLHF	TGTGCCAGCAGCCAGGGCCCTAACAATTCACCCCTCCACTTT
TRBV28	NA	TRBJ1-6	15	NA	CASSWTGLANSPLHF	TGTGCCAGCAGTTGGACCGGATTGGCGAATTCACCCCTCCACTTT
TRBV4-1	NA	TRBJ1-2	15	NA	CASSQDRKENYGYTF	TGCGCCAGCAGCCAAGATCGGAAGGAAAACTATGGCTACACCTTC
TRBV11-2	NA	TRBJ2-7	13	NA	CASSFRGAYEQYF	TGTGCCAGCAGCTTCCGGGGCGCCTACGAGCAGTACTTC
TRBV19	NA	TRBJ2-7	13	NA	CASSRRVRSEQYF	TGTGCCAGTAGTAGGAGGGTTCGAAGCGAGCAGTACTTC
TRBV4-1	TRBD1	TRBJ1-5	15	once	CASSPTDRVNQPQHF	TGCGCCAGCAGCCCGACGGACAGGGTCAATCAGCCCCAGCATTTT
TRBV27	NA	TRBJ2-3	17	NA	CASRRYRGGESTDTQYF	TGTGCCAGCAGGCGCTATCGTGGGGGAGAAAGCACAGATACGCAGTATTTT
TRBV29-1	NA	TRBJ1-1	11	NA	CSVEVNTEAFF	TGCAGCGTTGAAGTTAACACTGAAGCTTTCTTT
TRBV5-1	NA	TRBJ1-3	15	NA	CASGGTADSGNTIYF	TGCGCCAGCGGTGGGACTGCCGACTCTGGAAACACCATATATTTT
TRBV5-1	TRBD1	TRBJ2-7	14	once	CASSARQGAYEQYF	TGCGCCAGCAGCGCTCGACAGGGGGCGTACGAGCAGTACTTC
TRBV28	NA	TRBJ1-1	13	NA	CASNRGLGTEAFF	TGTGCCAGCAACCGGGGGCTCGGGACTGAAGCTTTCTTT
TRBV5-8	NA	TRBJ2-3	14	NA	CASSSLTRLNTQYF	TGTGCCAGCAGCTCCCTGACTAGATTAAATACGCAGTATTTT
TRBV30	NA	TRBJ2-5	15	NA	CAWSRLAPPEETQYF	TGTGCCTGGAGTCGGTTGGCTCCCCCGGAAGAGACCCAGTACTTC
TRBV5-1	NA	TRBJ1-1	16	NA	CASSARSSDRNTEAFF	TGCGCCAGCAGCGCCCGCTCTTCGGACAGGAACACTGAAGCTTTCTTT
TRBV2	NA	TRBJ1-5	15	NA	CASSEAREGVQPQHF	TGTGCCAGCAGTGAAGCGAGAGAAGGGGTTCAGCCCCAGCATTTT
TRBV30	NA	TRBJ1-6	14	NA	CAWRMVVGRSPLHF	TGTGCCTGGAGGATGGTGGTCGGTAGATCACCCCTCCACTTT
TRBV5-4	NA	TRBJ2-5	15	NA	CASSLAGVAQETQYF	TGTGCCAGCAGCTTGGCCGGCGTAGCTCAAGAGACCCAGTACTTC
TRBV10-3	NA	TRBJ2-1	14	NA	CAISGGVTYNEQFF	TGTGCCATCAGTGGGGGGGTGACATACAATGAGCAGTTCTTC
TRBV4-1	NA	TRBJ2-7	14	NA	CASSFNWVGNEQYF	TGCGCCAGCAGTTTCAATTGGGTGGGCAACGAGCAGTACTTC
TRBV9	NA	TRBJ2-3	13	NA	CASSVGMWDTQYF	TGTGCCAGCAGCGTAGGGATGTGGGATACGCAGTATTTT
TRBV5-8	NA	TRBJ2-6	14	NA	CASSWGSGANVLTF	TGTGCCAGCAGCTGGGGTTCTGGGGCCAACGTCCTGACTTTC
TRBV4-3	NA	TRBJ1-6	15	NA	CASSQEASYNSPLHF	TGCGCCAGCAGCCAAGAAGCCTCCTATAATTCACCCCTCCACTTT
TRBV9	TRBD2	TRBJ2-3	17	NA	CASSPTTSGQTPTTQYF	TGTGCCAGCAGCCCGACGACTAGCGGGCAGACTCCTACTACGCAGTATTTT